These 23 T cell receptor beta chains were all obtained from the same sample, sequenced in a study of T-cell reconstitution after alpha-beta-depleted transplantation in children. As it was prepared, the TCRbeta library received unique molecular identifiers. In TCRdb, the PCR reads were re-called with MiXCR into one record per CDR3 protein. Found here are around 680,000 distinct CDR3 sequences, about 15% of them singletons; the top ten hold 1.1%. The starting material was PBMCs from the stem cell graft donor, obtained from the stem cell graft. The receptor source for this set is a human donor who donated a stem cell graft to a child with acute myeloid leukemia.

The gene calls are TRBV5-1 and TRBJ2-5, with D tentatively TRBD1 (6 bases). The CDR3 is 15 amino acids. With 3 bases removed from V and 5 bases from J, the gap between germline ends came to 17 bases. Germline CDR1 reads SGHRS; CDR2 reads YFSETQ. The DNA of the CDR3 is TGCGCCAGCAGCTCGACTAAGGGGGTCCAGGAGACCCAGTACTTC. Translation: CASSSTKGVQETQYF.

This clonotype was found many times. This sequence joins TRBV4-1 and TRBJ1-1; perhaps TRBD1 as D (5 bases). V shed 7 bases and J shed 3 bases, with 12 bases lying between them. This CDR3 has 13 amino acids. Germline V gives CDR1 MGHRA, CDR2 YSYEKL. The CDR3 spells CASIGTLDTEAFF. The CDR3 bases are TGCGCCAGCATAGGGACCCTTGACACTGAAGCTTTCTTT.

This clonotype has ten or more counts. The CDR3 loop is CASTWKGGGANVLTF. The CDR3 nucleotides read TGTGCCAGTACCTGGAAGGGCGGAGGGGCCAACGTCCTGACTTTC. This rearrangement joins TRBV6-5 to TRBJ2-6; D gene ambiguous. Germline CDR1 and CDR2: MNHEY and SVGAGI. The CDR3 runs 15 residues. V lost 9 bases to trimming and J lost 4 bases, with 16 bases between them.

At least ten counts were recorded for this clonotype. This sequence joins TRBV5-1 and TRBJ1-2; possibly TRBD1 for D (6 bases). V was shortened by 7 bases and J by 4 bases, with 20 bases between the two germline ends. The CDR3 runs to 15 residues. CDR1 is SGHRS and CDR2 is YFSETQ in the germline V gene. The CDR3, as DNA: TGCGCCAGCCGGGGGACATCAGCCCCAATCTATGGCTACACCTTC. It codes for CASRGTSAPIYGYTF.

This sequence joins TRBV12-5 and TRBJ1-1; 7 bases line up with TRBD1. V shed 6 bases and J 10 bases; nucleotides not matched to a gene: 14. Germline values: CDR1 LGHNT, CDR2 FRNRAP. The CDR3 is 14 residues long. CDR3 protein: CASGFITGARRAFF. The CDR3, as DNA: TGTGCTAGTGGGTTCATAACAGGGGCCCGTCGAGCTTTCTTT.

The chain has TRBV12-3 or TRBV12-4 and TRBJ2-1; TRBD1 is a possible D gene (6 bases). The V end was cut by 6 bases, the J end by 12 bases, with 21 bases between. The length of the CDR3 is 14 residues. CDR3 in amino acids: CASSPGTLLGGQFF. In DNA, the CDR3 is TGTGCCAGCAGCCCCGGGACACTTCTGGGTGGGCAGTTCTTC.

The chain joins TRBV13 to TRBJ1-5; D is undetermined. Deletions cut 5 bases from V and 5 bases from J, with 25 bases between. This CDR3 spans 18 amino acids. Per germline, CDR1 PRHDT and CDR2 FYEKMQ (reference sequence). CDR3 DNA: TGTGCCAGCAGCCGAAACATTAACGGGCCCCGACGCGATCAGCCCCAGCATTTT. This encodes CASSRNINGPRRDQPQHF.

The chain carries TRBV28 and TRBJ1-5; 7 bases map to TRBD1. The CDR3 length is 17 residues. Losses at the gene ends were 4 bases for V and 0 bases for J; bases not matched to a gene: 9. From germline, CDR1 is MDHEN and CDR2 SYDVKM. For the CDR3, the DNA is TGTGCCAGCAGTTCTACTACAGGGGCTTATAGCAATCAGCCCCAGCATTTT. Translated: CASSSTTGAYSNQPQHF.

This clonotype has a count of ten or more. The CDR3 sequence: CSAIRPSSYNEQFF. In DNA form, the CDR3 reads TGCAGTGCTATAAGACCCAGCTCCTACAATGAGCAGTTCTTC. The chain recombines TRBV20-1 with TRBJ2-1, with unresolved D. CDR1 is DFQATT and CDR2 is SNEGSKA in the germline V gene (reference sequence). The CDR3 has 14 residues. V was clipped by 4 bases and J by 0 bases, with 10 bases between them.

The chain combines TRBV6-2 or TRBV6-3 with TRBJ1-1; 9 positions match TRBD1. CDR1 MNHEY and CDR2 SVGEGT come from the germline V gene. V was clipped by 3 bases and J by 6 bases; unmatched bases: 11. CDR3 length: 16 residues. This chain's CDR3 is CASSYPPGTGLAEAFF. CDR3 nucleotides: TGTGCCAGCAGTTATCCCCCCGGGACAGGGTTGGCTGAAGCTTTCTTT.

The sample holds many counts of this clonotype. An end of the junction differs from the germline gene, which may be a read error. The J gene is TRBJ1-1, the V gene TRBV20-1; weak D call: TRBD1 (5 bases). Germline V gives CDR1 DFQATT, CDR2 SNEGSKA (reference sequence). CDR3 length equals 15 residues. In nucleotides, the CDR3 is TGCAGTGCTGGAGAACGGCCGGGGGGGAACACTGAAGCTTTCTTT. Translating gives CSAGERPGGNTEAFF.

This clonotype showed up many times. The CDR3 loop is CSANHQWGNTEAFF. The CDR3 nucleotides read TGCAGTGCTAACCATCAGTGGGGAAACACTGAAGCTTTCTTT. The V and J genes are TRBV20-1 and TRBJ1-1, with unresolved D. This CDR3 is 14 amino acids long. Per the germline V gene, CDR1 is DFQATT and CDR2 is SNEGSKA (reference sequence). The V and J ends lost 4 bases and 2 bases respectively, with 14 bases between them.

A remark on this clonotype: Just one base apart from a much larger clone, this may be a read error. No conserved phenylalanine or tryptophan ends this CDR3, so it is likely a read error. The chain couples TRBV7-2 to TRBJ1-1; D unresolved. The ends were cut back, 4 bases at V and 0 bases at J, with 9 bases in the middle. Germline V gives CDR1 SGHTA, CDR2 FQGNSA. CDR3 length: 14 residues. The CDR3 DNA reads TGTGCCAGCAGCTCGACACTTCTGAACACTGAAGCTTTCCTT. Its protein product is CASSSTLLNTEAFL.

This clonotype occurred many times. The chain combines TRBV7-2 with TRBJ2-2, with D possibly matching TRBD2 (7 bases). V was pared by 10 bases and J by 7 bases, with 19 bases between. CDR1 and CDR2 (germline): SGHTA, FQGNSA. The CDR3 sequence is 14 residues long. The DNA for the CDR3 is TGTGCCACACGTGGGGGGGCGCGGAGCGGGGAGCTGTTTTTT. As protein: CATRGGARSGELFF.

This clonotype appeared a few times. The chain links TRBV20-1 to TRBJ2-5; 7 nucleotides align to TRBD1. Germline trimming cut 5 bases from V and 4 bases from J; bases unmatched to any gene: 10. The CDR3 runs to 14 residues. Germline CDR1 and CDR2: DFQATT and SNEGSKA (reference sequence). CDR3 DNA sequence: TGCAGTGCTGAACCACAGGGGATAGGAGAGACCCAGTACTTC. It codes for CSAEPQGIGETQYF.

This clonotype appeared a few times. The rearrangement joins TRBV9 to TRBJ2-7; tentatively, D is TRBD1 (7 bases). Trimming removed 3 bases from V and 3 bases from J, with 16 bases in between. The CDR3 extends over 15 amino acids. Germline CDR1 reads SGDLS; CDR2 reads YYNGEE. The CDR3 DNA reads as TGTGCCAGCAGCGCCGGCGCAGGGGGACTCTACGAGCAGTACTTC. Translation gives CASSAGAGGLYEQYF.

At least ten counts were recorded for this clonotype. The chain recombines TRBV20-1 with TRBJ2-5; D remains ambiguous. Per the germline V gene, CDR1 is DFQATT and CDR2 is SNEGSKA (reference sequence). This CDR3 spans 11 amino acids. V was shortened by 4 bases and J by 3 bases, with 6 bases between the two germline ends. The CDR3 DNA sequence: TGCAGTGCTATCGTCGAAGAGACCCAGTACTTC. Translation: CSAIVEETQYF.

The chain joins TRBV5-1 to TRBJ2-7; D is perhaps TRBD2 (5 bases). The CDR3 length is 12 residues. Germline V gene sequence: CDR1 SGHRS, CDR2 YFSETQ. The V end lost 7 bases, the J end lost 2 bases, and 10 bases lay between the germline ends. CDR3 protein: CASSGSTYEQYF. DNA of the CDR3: TGCGCCAGCTCGGGGTCCACCTACGAGCAGTACTTC.

This clonotype was seen a few times. The V gene is TRBV10-3, the J gene TRBJ2-5; tentative D call: TRBD2 (5 bases). Trimming removed 4 bases from V and 7 bases from J, with 19 bases in between. The CDR3 totals 15 residues. Germline V gene sequence: CDR1 ENHRY, CDR2 SYGVKD. The CDR3 DNA follows: TGTGCCATCAGTGCCAGGACGGAGGTAATGGGGACCCAGTACTTC. This codes for CAISARTEVMGTQYF.

This clonotype was seen just once. The conserved phenylalanine or tryptophan is not found at the CDR3 terminus, so this likely reflects a read error. This chain uses TRBV7-2 with TRBJ1-5; 7 bases are a match to TRBD1. The V and J ends lost 1 base and 4 bases, in that order; junction bases with no gene match: 4. The CDR3 totals 15 residues. CDR1 SGHTA and CDR2 FQGNSA come from the germline V gene. In DNA, the CDR3 is TGTGCCAGCAGCTTAGATCCACAGGGGAATCAGCCCCAGCATTGT. As protein: CASSLDPQGNQPQHC.

To note about this clonotype: A clone one base away is much larger, so this may be a read error. This chain joins TRBV7-9 and TRBJ2-5; 8 nucleotides line up with TRBD1. From germline, CDR1 is SEHNR and CDR2 FQNEAQ (reference sequence). This CDR3 is built from 15 residues. CDR3 region: CASSRTGPFQETRYF. In DNA, the CDR3 is TGTGCCAGCAGCCGGACAGGGCCTTTCCAAGAGACCCGGTACTTC.

V and J are TRBV20-1 and TRBJ2-1; the match to TRBD2 covers 14 bases. The J segment lost 7 bases and the V segment lost 6 bases, leaving 5 bases of the junction unmatched. The V gene's germline CDR1 is DFQATT and CDR2 SNEGSKA (reference sequence). This CDR3 contains 14 residues. The CDR3 region is CSAGGLAGGNEQFF. Here the CDR3 DNA reads TGCAGTGCCGGCGGACTAGCGGGGGGTAATGAGCAGTTCTTC.

This clonotype showed up many times. This chain joins TRBV5-5 and TRBJ2-1; TRBD2 matches at 12 bases. Germline assignment: CDR1 SGHKS and CDR2 YYEKEE (reference sequence). CDR3 length: 16 residues. The J segment lost 3 bases and the V segment lost 4 bases, leaving 5 bases of the junction unmatched. In DNA form, the CDR3 reads TGTGCCAGCAGCGCTAGACTAGCGGGGGACTACAATGAGCAGTTCTTC. Translated: CASSARLAGDYNEQFF.